This T cell receptor beta chain derives from a study of CD8+ T cells in alopecia areata (dated by TCRdb to the late 2010s). Describing the broader study: The treated patients took part in an open-label pilot trial in which moderate-to-severe alopecia areata was treated with oral tofacitinib at 5 to 10 mg twice daily. Tofacitinib was administered for 6 to 18 months, and 6 months of follow-up off drug were then conducted to assess delayed response and recurrence. Disease severity in treated patients was measured with the SALT score, which quantifies the percentage of affected scalp surface area. In both human patients and the C3H/HeJ mouse model, the study applied high-throughput TCRbeta sequencing to look at T cell clonal expansion in alopecia areata. Human TCRbeta sequencing covered scalp tissue and sorted CD4+ and CD8+ peripheral blood T cells from patchy and totalis/universalis alopecia areata patients and healthy controls. Patients on tofacitinib were biopsied at baseline and after 4 and 24 weeks of treatment, and several of the patients also had a later scalp biopsy. Clonality in the scalp was compared among normal scalp (n=4), patchy alopecia areata scalp (n=8), and alopecia totalis/universalis scalp (n=8). The RNA source kit depended on sample type: the PAXgene miRNA kit for fixed scalp, the miRNeasy kit for PBMCs, and the RNeasy kit for mouse skin. immunoSEQ multiplex PCR using 35 Vbeta forward primers and 13 Jbeta reverse primers was used to amplify TCRbeta CDR3 regions.

The time point label, read with the paper, signifies: around 24 weeks on oral tofacitinib. Interpreted using the paper, the treatment or condition label stands for: oral pan-JAK inhibitor, 5-10 mg twice daily. From alopecia areata patients, peripheral blood was collected along with lesional scalp punch biopsies. After PBMCs were isolated by density centrifugation and stained for CD3, CD4 and CD8, a FACSAria was used to sort CD4+ and CD8+ T cells. Regarding this clone: Its binding antigen is unknown. No much larger clone exists at a distance of one base, and base qualities are not known.

Libraries were made using the immunoSEQ multiplex PCR assay. To provide template for TCR sequencing, every sample had RNA extracted and reverse transcribed into cDNA. SuperScript III was used to make first-strand cDNA, primed with a 2:1 mix of oligo-dT and random hexamers. Amplification bias was assessed with a synthetic immune receptor repertoire, and residual bias was removed computationally. Under the source paper's analysis protocol: Raw reads were preprocessed to remove errors, and CDR3 was defined according to IMGT conventions as the region from the conserved cysteine to phenylalanine. Clonality was computed by normalizing Shannon entropy by log2 of the number of productive unique TCRs and subtracting the result from 1. Scalp TCRbeta sequences were cross-referenced with sorted blood CD4 and CD8 repertoires so that the CD4 or CD8 identity of scalp clones could be inferred. As stored in TCRdb, this immuneACCESS dataset retains in-frame rearrangements with V and J assigned. A fraction of the clones does not appear; measured against another copy, unresolved V genes explain less than half of the discrepancy, and the remainder lacks a known reason. The V and J calls and clone size are taken from that table; D and trimming were inferred from the DNA. The sample yields 150,000 to 200,000 clones; less than 70% were counted once. 14% of the sample belongs to the ten largest clones.

V loses 2 bases, J loses 11 bases, and the germline ends lie 17 bases apart. The CDR3 holds 15 amino acids from the cysteine to the phenylalanine. Only the CDR3 DNA is retained, 45 bases long and in frame from the first base. As encoded in the germline V gene, CDR1 is SGHRS while CDR2 is YFSETQ. Overall results and qualifications from the work: Many expanded lesional clones were found to persist in scalp and blood during tofacitinib treatment, and relapse after treatment cessation may be partly explained by this persistence. Tofacitinib significantly decreased scalp clonality and the number of expanded CD8+ clones among the top 100 scalp clones. Unlike mouse skin, which is dominated by gammadelta T cells, normal human skin has resident alphabeta T cells that are also sequenced, and this complicates analysis of the scalp TCR repertoire. Lesional scalp, especially in alopecia totalis/universalis, showed higher clonality and more expanded CD8+ clones than normal scalp, suggesting antigenic drive. The treated cohort was small, with a single nonresponder, so links between baseline CD8+ expansion and response need larger studies. Shared TCR sequences between patients were less evident than in mice, which may be partly attributable to HLA diversity in the patient population.

The chain couples TRBV5-1 to TRBJ1-6, with a weak D call of TRBD1 (5 bases match). The source of this sequence is a human donor with alopecia areata. The sequencing used CD4+ T cells sorted from blood, collected at week 24, from a patient treated with tofacitinib. The nucleotide sequence is TGCGCCAGCAGCTTTGGGGACCCGATTGTCCCACCCCTCCACTTT. Its amino acids are CASSFGDPIVPPLHF.